The present T cell receptor (beta chain) was sequenced within a study of cytomegalovirus exposure and HLA in healthy donors. Points from the study as a whole: TRBV6-2, TRBV6-3 and other indistinguishable V segments were excluded. It was reported that TCR beta sequences correctly inferred the HLA-A and HLA-B alleles for most subjects.

Germline loops: CDR1 KGHSH, CDR2 LQKENI. V was cut by 6 bases and J by 5 bases, with 17 bases left in between. CDR3 length equals 15 residues. To note about this clone: Its antigen remains unidentified.

Primers included in the PCR were 60 Vbeta and 13 Jbeta primers. Here immunoSEQ multiplex PCR was the method, and the copy in TCRdb shows in-frame clones only, minus some. The data show approximately 140,000 clones, roughly 80% seen once. V is TRBV18 and J is TRBJ2-1; weak D call: TRBD2 (6 bases). This receptor was taken from a man in his forties in good health and CMV-seropositive. Sequencing was carried out using PBMCs. The CDR3 region is CASSPGEYFDNEQFF. For the CDR3, the DNA is TGTGCCAGCTCGCCGGGGGAGTATTTCGACAATGAGCAGTTCTTC. Drawing the rest from reference TRBV18 and TRBJ2-1, the complete variable domain is NAGVMQNPRHLVRRRGQEARLRCSPMKGHSHVYWYRQLPEEGLKFMVYLQKENIIDESGMPKERFSAEFPKEGPSILRIQQVVRGDSAAYFCASSPGEYFDNEQFFGPGTRLTVL.